Following are 27 T cell receptor beta chains from one sample sequenced in a study of sequential checkpoint blockade in melanoma. TCRdb's table, derived via immunoSEQ multiplex PCR, lists solely in-frame clones and lacks some. The sample shows 20,000 to 25,000 clones, about four fifths of them seen only once. Indicated treatment: randomized to nivolumab then ipilimumab (arm A) or the reverse (arm B). The material was CD8+ T cells sorted from blood (inferred from file names), obtained from a patient given nivolumab and ipilimumab in sequence. The receptors here all came from a human donor with melanoma.

This chain joins TRBV7-2 and TRBJ2-1; 8 bases agree with TRBD1. Trimming took 5 bases from V and 2 from J; bases not matched to a gene: 5. This CDR3 has 15 amino acids. Germline CDR1 and CDR2: SGHTA and FQGNSA. The CDR3 is CASSHDRGPYNEQFF. DNA for the CDR3: TGTGCCAGCAGCCACGACAGGGGTCCCTACAATGAGCAGTTCTTC.

This sequence joins TRBV19 and TRBJ1-2; 8 nucleotides agree with TRBD1. Germline loops: CDR1 LNHDA, CDR2 SQIVND (reference sequence). V lost 8 bases and J lost 7; bases outside the gene matches: 12. This CDR3 has 14 residues. The CDR3 loop is CASREGRGLSGYTF. Written as DNA, the CDR3 is TGTGCCAGTCGAGAAGGCAGGGGGCTCTCTGGCTACACCTTC. The variable domain in full, completed from reference TRBV19 and TRBJ1-2, reads DGGITQSPKYLFRKEGQNVTLSCEQNLNHDAMYWYRQDPGQGLRLIYYSQIVNDFQKGDIAEGYSVSREKKESFPLTVTSAQKNPTAFYLCASREGRGLSGYTFGSGTRLTVV.

This chain links TRBV7-9 with TRBJ2-2, with a weak D call TRBD2 (5 bases). The CDR3 has 14 residues. Germline loops: CDR1 SEHNR, CDR2 FQNEAQ (reference sequence). Trimming took off 4 bases at V and 12 bases at J, with 18 bases between the two ends. CDR3 sequence reads: CASSSSRTAFKLFF. In nucleotides, the CDR3 is TGTGCCAGCAGCTCGTCACGGACTGCCTTTAAGCTGTTTTTT.

The chain has TRBV29-1 and TRBJ2-5; D gene uncertain. Germline CDR1 SQVTM, CDR2 ANQGSEA. The V gene lost 5 bases and the J gene lost 5 bases, with 15 bases spanning the gap. The CDR3 is 13 residues long. The CDR3 DNA is TGCAGCGTTAACGCCCCAGGTGGGGAGACCCAGTACTTC. Translating it yields CSVNAPGGETQYF. The complete variable domain, with remaining parts taken from reference TRBV29-1 and TRBJ2-5, reads SAVISQKPSRDICQRGTSLTIQCQVDSQVTMMFWYRQQPGQSLTLIATANQGSEATYESGFVIDKFPISRPNLTFSTLTVSNMSPEDSSIYLCSVNAPGGETQYFGPGTRLLVL.

This chain connects TRBV6-5 to TRBJ1-2; D is ambiguous. The CDR3 is 13 residues long. Germline V gene sequence: CDR1 MNHEY, CDR2 SVGAGI. V lost 2 bases to trimming and J lost 2 bases, with 6 bases between them. The CDR3 DNA follows: TGTGCCAGCAGTTACGAGAGGAACTATGGCTACACCTTC. Its translation: CASSYERNYGYTF.

The rearrangement links TRBV19 to TRBJ2-7; D is perhaps TRBD2 (6 bases). The germline V gene has CDR1 LNHDA and CDR2 SQIVND (reference sequence). Trimming took 7 bases from V and 6 from J, leaving 13 bases between them. The CDR3 runs to 12 residues. The CDR3 spells CASKGLGVEQYF. CDR3 sequence (DNA): TGTGCCAGTAAGGGACTGGGGGTCGAGCAGTACTTC. Full variable domain (rest looked up from reference TRBV19 and TRBJ2-7): DGGITQSPKYLFRKEGQNVTLSCEQNLNHDAMYWYRQDPGQGLRLIYYSQIVNDFQKGDIAEGYSVSREKKESFPLTVTSAQKNPTAFYLCASKGLGVEQYFGPGTRLTVT.

This clone was seen once. The CDR3: CASSLRREMDGTDTQYF. CDR3 sequence (DNA): TGTGCCAGCAGCTTACGGCGGGAGATGGATGGGACAGATACGCAGTATTTT. The chain is built from TRBV7-2 and TRBJ2-3; 7 bases are a match to TRBD2. Trimming removed 2 bases from V and 3 bases from J; junction bases left unmatched: 11. The germline V gene has CDR1 SGHTA and CDR2 FQGNSA. The length of the CDR3 is 17 residues.

The V and J genes are TRBV12-2 and TRBJ2-7; the table's D gene call, TRBD2, was not cross checked with the DNA. TRBV12-2 is a pseudogene. The length of the CDR3 is 11 residues. CDR3 coding DNA: TGTGCAAGTCGCTTCGTCTACGAGCAGTACTTC. Encoded protein: CASRFVYEQYF.

The V and J genes are TRBV5-8 and TRBJ2-5, with TRBD1 matching over 7 bases. The germline V gene encodes CDR1 SGHTS and CDR2 YDEGEE. Germline trimming cut 3 bases from V and 4 bases from J; bases unmatched to any gene: 6. CDR3 length equals 14 residues. This chain's CDR3 is CASSSTGTVETQYF. The CDR3 DNA reads as TGTGCCAGCAGCTCGACAGGGACGGTAGAGACCCAGTACTTC.

The rearrangement uses TRBV21-1 and TRBJ1-1; TRBD1, the table's D call, was not compared with the DNA. TRBV21-1 is described as a pseudogene. This CDR3 contains 19 residues. The CDR3 spells CASSKNPRTGGVSNTEAFF. CDR3 DNA sequence: TGTGCCAGCAGCAAAAATCCCCGGACAGGGGGGGTATCGAACACTGAAGCTTTCTTT.

The chain is built from TRBV11-2 and TRBJ2-5, with a tentative D call TRBD2 (6 bases). CDR3 length: 16 residues. Germline lookup yields CDR1 SGHAT and CDR2 FQNNGV. Between the trimmed V and J ends, which lost 3 bases and 1 base, there was a span of 15 bases. In DNA, the CDR3 is TGTGCCAGCAGCTTTGGACTATCTATACTCCAAGAGACCCAGTACTTC. This gives the protein CASSFGLSILQETQYF.

Here the CDR3 DNA reads TGTGCCAGCAGTTCGACAGGGTTGTTCCACGAGCAGTACTTC. Translating it yields CASSSTGLFHEQYF. The rearrangement links TRBV27 to TRBJ2-7, with 7 bases aligning to TRBD1. The CDR3 runs to 14 residues. V lost 4 bases, J lost 5 bases, and 8 bases stayed unmatched. The germline V gene has CDR1 MNHEY and CDR2 SMNVEV (reference sequence).

This chain links TRBV7-6 with TRBJ1-1; D is perhaps TRBD1 (6 bases). Trimming cost V 2 bases and J 6 bases, with 16 bases left between them. The CDR3 has 15 amino acids. CDR1 SGHVS and CDR2 FNYEAQ come from the germline V gene. This CDR3 is CASSLLGHGLPEAFF. The DNA for the CDR3 is TGTGCCAGCAGCTTATTGGGACACGGGTTGCCTGAAGCTTTCTTT.

This clone has a single count. The CDR3 loop reads CASSLRQGYGYTF. The CDR3 DNA reads TGTGCCAGCAGTTTAAGACAGGGGTATGGCTACACCTTC. The chain has TRBV27 and TRBJ1-2, with 8 bases lining up with TRBD1. Germline CDR1 and CDR2: MNHEY and SMNVEV (reference sequence). The CDR3 runs 13 residues. The ends lost 2 bases at V and 5 bases at J; junction bases unmatched: 1.

The chain is built from TRBV28 and TRBJ2-1; 11 nucleotides agree with TRBD2. This CDR3 has 12 residues. The trim removed 9 bases at V and 9 bases at J, leaving 4 bases unmatched. From germline, CDR1 is MDHEN and CDR2 SYDVKM. CDR3: CASKTSGTEQFF. In DNA form, the CDR3 reads TGTGCCAGTAAGACTAGCGGGACTGAGCAGTTCTTC. Supplemented by reference TRBV28 and TRBJ2-1, the full variable domain reads DVKVTQSSRYLVKRTGEKVFLECVQDMDHENMFWYRQDPGLGLRLIYFSYDVKMKEKGDIPEGYSVSREKKERFSLILESASTNQTSMYLCASKTSGTEQFFGPGTRLTVL.

The chain links TRBV4-3 to TRBJ2-7, with a possible D match to TRBD2 (5 bases). CDR3 length equals 14 residues. V was trimmed by 0 bases and J by 5 bases, leaving 11 bases between them. CDR1 LGHNA and CDR2 YSLEER come from the germline V gene. CDR3 nucleotides: TGCGCCAGCAGCCAAGAAAGATTAGCGCACGAGCAGTACTTC. Protein: CASSQERLAHEQYF.

The chain couples TRBV28 to TRBJ2-7, with D possibly matching TRBD2 (7 bases). Germline V gene data show CDR1 as MDHEN and CDR2 as SYDVKM. Trimming left V 5 bases short and J 7 bases short, with 27 bases between. The CDR3 totals 17 residues. The CDR3 nucleotides read TGTGCCAGCAGTCTGGGGGGGGCCGCTACCCTTTTGGAGGAGCAGTACTTC. Protein: CASSLGGAATLLEEQYF. Drawing the rest from reference TRBV28 and TRBJ2-7, the complete variable domain is DVKVTQSSRYLVKRTGEKVFLECVQDMDHENMFWYRQDPGLGLRLIYFSYDVKMKEKGDIPEGYSVSREKKERFSLILESASTNQTSMYLCASSLGGAATLLEEQYFGPGTRLTVT.

This clone was found a few times. The chain is built from TRBV11-2 and TRBJ2-1; the D gene is possibly TRBD2 (5 bases). Deletions cut 1 base from V and 10 bases from J, with 5 bases between. The CDR3 runs to 11 residues. In germline, CDR1 is SGHAT, CDR2 FQNNGV. The CDR3 loop reads CASSLAGEQFF. The CDR3 DNA reads as TGTGCCAGCAGCTTAGCGGGAGAGCAGTTCTTC.

The V gene is TRBV2, the J gene TRBJ1-2; 8 bases agree with TRBD1. The germline gives CDR1 SNHLY, CDR2 FYNNEI. The ends lost 4 bases at V and 5 bases at J; junction bases unmatched: 6. The CDR3 is made up of 14 amino acids. The CDR3 here is CASSVSGGLYGYTF. CDR3 sequence (DNA): TGTGCCAGCAGTGTGTCAGGGGGCCTTTATGGCTACACCTTC.

The chain links TRBV19 to TRBJ1-5; TRBD1 matches 9 bases. There are 16 residues in the CDR3. The V gene end was trimmed by 2 bases and the J gene end by 4 bases; junction bases not matched to a gene: 6. From germline, CDR1 is LNHDA and CDR2 SQIVND (reference sequence). The CDR3 DNA follows: TGTGCCAGTAGTATACATCAAGGACAGGGGAATCAGCCCCAGCATTTT. It codes for CASSIHQGQGNQPQHF.

The chain has TRBV7-8 and TRBJ2-3; a possible D gene is TRBD1 (6 bases). Germline-derived CDR1 and CDR2 are SGHVS and FQNEAQ. This CDR3 has 15 amino acids. Trimming took 6 bases from V and 0 from J, leaving 13 bases between them. The CDR3 sequence: CASRFDRFSTDTQYF. The CDR3 DNA reads as TGTGCCAGCAGATTTGACAGGTTTAGCACAGATACGCAGTATTTT.

This rearrangement joins TRBV18 to TRBJ1-1; D may be TRBD1 (5 bases). The CDR3 loop spans 17 amino acids. CDR1 and CDR2 (germline): KGHSH, LQKENI. Trimming took 0 bases from V and 1 from J, leaving 15 bases between them. This CDR3 reads CASSPPSGQVTNTEAFF. CDR3 sequence (DNA): TGTGCCAGCTCACCACCGTCCGGACAAGTGACGAACACTGAAGCTTTCTTT. Full variable domain (rest looked up from reference TRBV18 and TRBJ1-1): NAGVMQNPRHLVRRRGQEARLRCSPMKGHSHVYWYRQLPEEGLKFMVYLQKENIIDESGMPKERFSAEFPKEGPSILRIQQVVRGDSAAYFCASSPPSGQVTNTEAFFGQGTRLTVV.

The chain is built from TRBV7-3 and TRBJ2-2, with 9 bases lining up with TRBD2. The CDR3 extends over 16 amino acids. Germline V gives CDR1 SGHTA, CDR2 FQGTGA. V was pared by 4 bases and J by 5 bases, with 8 bases of the junction left unmatched. The CDR3 DNA is TGTGCCAGCAGCTCCTTAGCGGGGGTGGGGACCGGGGAGCTGTTTTTT. Translated, it gives CASSSLAGVGTGELFF.

The CDR3 loop is CASSSGTSGSYNEQFF. CDR3 sequence (DNA): TGTGCCAGCAGCTCCGGGACTAGCGGGAGTTACAATGAGCAGTTCTTC. This chain connects TRBV11-3 to TRBJ2-1; 14 bases match TRBD2. The CDR3 is 16 amino acids. The V and J ends lost 4 bases and 4 bases, in that order; junction bases with no gene match: 3. The germline CDR1 and CDR2 sequences are SGHNT and YENEEA.

The gene calls are TRBV2 and TRBJ1-5; D is uncertain. The V gene lost 7 bases and the J gene lost 6 bases, with 13 bases spanning the gap. CDR3 size: 13 residues. From germline, CDR1 is SNHLY and CDR2 FYNNEI. CDR3 DNA: TGTGCCAGCAACGTACAGAATATTCAGCCCCAGCATTTT. This encodes CASNVQNIQPQHF.

The chain has TRBV2 and TRBJ2-4; 8 nucleotides match TRBD1. There are 19 residues in the CDR3. The ends lost 2 bases at V and 0 bases at J; junction bases unmatched: 12. Germline V lookup: CDR1 SNHLY, CDR2 FYNNEI. Here the CDR3 reads CASSERGTGLTLAKNIQYF. CDR3 sequence (DNA): TGTGCCAGCAGTGAACGTGGGACAGGACTAACACTAGCCAAAAACATTCAGTACTTC.

The rearrangement uses TRBV7-2 and TRBJ2-5; 7 bases map to TRBD2. V was clipped by 6 bases and J by 1 base; unmatched bases: 8. Looked up from germline, CDR1 is SGHTA and CDR2 is FQGNSA. The CDR3 runs to 15 residues. The CDR3 loop is CASRANTGGQETQYF. The CDR3 DNA reads TGTGCCAGCAGGGCTAACACGGGGGGCCAAGAGACCCAGTACTTC.